This TCR beta chain was sequenced for a study of Ad26.COV2.S vaccination and SARS-CoV-2 variants. Study-wide context: Intramuscularly, Ad26.COV2.S was given either once or twice, 56 days apart.

Indicated treatment: around 19 received Ad26.COV2.S at low or high dose, single or two shots; roughly five received placebo; per-sample allocation not given. Samples analyzed were those drawn on day 63 after the first vaccine or placebo injection. Adults aged 18-55 years in Boston included the donor. V was clipped by 0 bases and J by 9 bases, with 9 bases between them. Germline CDR1 reads SGHDT; CDR2 reads YYEEEE. The CDR3 runs to 12 residues. Repertoires were generated with immunoSEQ multiplex PCR, while TCRdb's copy carries only in-frame clones and drops some. The sample includes a few hundred thousand clones, 70% to 90% of them seen just once.

Sequencing was performed on peripheral blood, taken in a trial of Ad26.COV2.S vaccine versus placebo. This sequence joins TRBV5-6 and TRBJ1-2, with unresolved D. The TCR comes from a person aged 18-60 years who received the Ad26.COV2.S COVID-19 vaccine or a placebo. CDR3 DNA sequence: TGTGCCAGCAGCTTGGCCAACGGACGCTACACCTTC. Translation: CASSLANGRYTF.